This T cell receptor (beta chain) was found in a study of a mutant IDH1 vaccine in newly diagnosed glioma. Comments on this clone: The antigen is unknown.

Repertoires were generated with immunoSEQ multiplex PCR, while TCRdb's copy carries only in-frame clones and drops some. The sample carries about 56,000 clones, about 90% recorded once. Time point defined: week 35, safety follow-up. One vaccine dose held 300 ug of mutant IDH1 20-mer peptide and came with topical imiquimod. This sequence originates from a middle-aged man with glioma. This specimen consisted of PBMCs, obtained from a glioma patient whose treatment included an IDH1 peptide vaccine.

The CDR3 loop reads CATRDSSYNEQFF. The CDR3 DNA sequence: TGTGCCACCCGGGACAGCTCCTACAATGAGCAGTTCTTC. The V gene is TRBV5-4, the J gene TRBJ2-1; 7 positions agree with TRBD1. The CDR3 runs to 13 residues. Per the germline V gene, CDR1 is SGHNT and CDR2 is YYREEE (reference sequence). Trimming at V came to 9 bases and at J to 0 bases, leaving 3 bases not matched to a gene.